A selection of T cell receptor beta chains follows, all from one sample in a study of STAT5B mutations in CD4+ large granular lymphocyte leukemia. Generated by immunoSEQ multiplex PCR, the TCRdb table keeps only in-frame clones and is missing some. Found here are tens of thousands of clones, 75% to 85% of them singletons; the top ten hold about 2.1%. The material sequenced was CD4+ T cells from blood buffy coats. These receptor sequences come from a human donor in good health. Both conserved end residues are part of each CDR3. A D gene is named only where the DNA matches it firmly. Part of the rows lack a size; the others show once, few, many or a class for expanded clones.

j_call clone_size d_call v_call cdr3_nt cdr3_aa
TRBJ1-6 . . TRBV5-6 TGTGCCAGCAGTCTGAGGAGTTCGACCTCACCCCTCCACTTT CASSLRSSTSPLHF
TRBJ1-5 . . TRBV18 TGTGCCAGCTCACCACAGGAGGGGGGCTATAGCAATCAGCCCCAGCATTTT CASSPQEGGYSNQPQHF
TRBJ1-4 . . TRBV5-6 TGTGCCAGCAGCAGGTGGCTAGCTTCAACTAATGAAAAACTGTTTTTT CASSRWLASTNEKLFF
TRBJ2-2 . . TRBV11-3 TGTGCCAGCAGCTTAGATTGGGCCACCTCGAACACCGGGGAGCTGTTTTTT CASSLDWATSNTGELFF
TRBJ2-7 . . TRBV7-2 TGTGCCAGCAGCTTTCCCCACTATGAGCAGTACTTC CASSFPHYEQYF
TRBJ2-1 . TRBD2 TRBV6-5 TGTGCCAGTCGGACTAGCGGGAGTAACGAGCAGTTCTTC CASRTSGSNEQFF
TRBJ1-1 . . TRBV6-4 TGTGCCAGCAGTGACTCGATTCGAAAAGGCGGAACTTTCTTT CASSDSIRKGGTFF
TRBJ1-4 few TRBD1 TRBV7-9 TGTGCCAGCAGCTTATCTGGGACAGTCAATGAAAAACTGTTTTTT CASSLSGTVNEKLFF
TRBJ2-3 . TRBD2 TRBV19 TGTGCCACAAAAAGCGGGACCGGGACAGATACGCAGTATTTT CATKSGTGTDTQYF
TRBJ1-4 . . TRBV7-2 TGTGCCAGCAGCTTACCGACAGGTGGAAGCGAAAAACTGTTTTTT CASSLPTGGSEKLFF
TRBJ2-5 . . TRBV7-2 TGTGCCAGCAGCTTAGTAGGGGCAGGGATAGAGACCCAGTACTTC CASSLVGAGIETQYF
TRBJ1-1 . . TRBV10-3 TGTGCCATCAGTGAGTCGGGGTCGGGCGCTGAAGCTTTCTTT CAISESGSGAEAFF
TRBJ2-1 . . TRBV7-2 TGTGCCAGCAGCTTAGGGTATCGCAATGAGCAGTTCTTC CASSLGYRNEQFF
TRBJ1-5 once TRBD1 TRBV7-2 TGTGCCAGCAGCCGTACCGGGACAGGGGGCGGTAATCAGCCCCAGCATTTT CASSRTGTGGGNQPQHF